This TCR beta chain was found in a study of long-term antiretroviral therapy in people with HIV. Findings and caveats of the study: Clonal expansions arising prior to ART prevailed in the repertoire at every time point.

The CDR3 loop spans 16 amino acids. V dropped 8 bases and J dropped 4 bases, with 20 bases sitting between them. Germline V gene sequence: CDR1 MGHRA, CDR2 YSYEKL. With survey level as its setting, the immunoSEQ assay was v3.0. The table came from immunoSEQ multiplex PCR; TCRdb's copy has only in-frame clones and leaves some out. The sample consists of roughly 17,000 clones, 85% to 95% of them appearing once. A note on this clone: Its specificity is unknown.

The receptor was isolated from a man in his thirties or forties with HIV. Sequencing used unsorted PBMCs, obtained approximately 11 years after starting antiretroviral therapy. This chain links TRBV4-1 with TRBJ2-2; D is perhaps TRBD2 (7 bases). The CDR3 sequence: CASGEGQEWVTGELFF. The CDR3 DNA is TGCGCCAGCGGGGAGGGACAAGAGTGGGTCACCGGGGAGCTGTTTTTT.